This T cell receptor beta chain was observed in a study of T cell responses to AZD1222 COVID-19 vaccine. Study-level findings and limits: Within unmutated variant regions lay the reported targets of nearly half of spike-specific TCRs. With two AZD1222 doses given, Spike-specific TCR breadth and depth both rose.

This CDR3 has 16 residues. Trimming cost V 6 bases and J 4 bases, with 19 bases left between them. Germline V lookup: CDR1 LNHDA, CDR2 SQIVND (reference sequence). A note on this clone: Antigen unknown.

Some clones are missing from TCRdb's copy, which holds only in-frame ones; the method was immunoSEQ multiplex PCR. This table has roughly 150,000 clones, 87% appearing once. Sequencing was performed on peripheral blood, taken 28 days after the second AZD1222 dose. The J gene is TRBJ1-5, the V gene TRBV19, with a weak D call TRBD1 (6 bases). The clonotype was recovered from an adult who received the AZD1222 COVID-19 vaccine. The CDR3 region is CASRRTGILVNQPQHF. The CDR3 DNA follows: TGTGCCAGTAGACGAACAGGGATCTTGGTTAATCAGCCCCAGCATTTT.